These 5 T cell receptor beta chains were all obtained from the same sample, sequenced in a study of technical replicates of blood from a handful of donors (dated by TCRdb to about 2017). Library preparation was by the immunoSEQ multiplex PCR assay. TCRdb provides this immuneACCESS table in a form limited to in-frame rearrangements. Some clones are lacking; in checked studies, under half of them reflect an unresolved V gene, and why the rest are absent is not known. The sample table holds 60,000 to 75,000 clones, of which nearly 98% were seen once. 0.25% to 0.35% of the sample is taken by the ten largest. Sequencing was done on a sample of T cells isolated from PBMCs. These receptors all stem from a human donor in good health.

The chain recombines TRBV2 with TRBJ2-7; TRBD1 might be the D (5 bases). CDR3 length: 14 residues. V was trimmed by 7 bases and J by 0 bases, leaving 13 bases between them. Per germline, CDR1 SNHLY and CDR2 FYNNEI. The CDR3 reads CASISDRSSYEQYF. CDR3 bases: TGTGCCAGCATATCAGACAGAAGCTCCTACGAGCAGTACTTC.

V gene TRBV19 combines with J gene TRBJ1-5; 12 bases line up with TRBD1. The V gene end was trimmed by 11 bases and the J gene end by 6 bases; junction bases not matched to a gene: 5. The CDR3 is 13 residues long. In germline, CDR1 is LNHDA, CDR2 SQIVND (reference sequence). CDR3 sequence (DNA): TGTGCCGGGGGGGACAGGGGGCTTCAGCCCCAGCATTTT. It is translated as CAGGDRGLQPQHF.

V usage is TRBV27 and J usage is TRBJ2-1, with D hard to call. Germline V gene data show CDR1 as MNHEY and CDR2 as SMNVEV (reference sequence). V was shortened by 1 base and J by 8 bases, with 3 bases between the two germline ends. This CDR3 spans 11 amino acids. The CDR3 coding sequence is TGTGCCAGCAGTTTATTAGATGAGCAGTTCTTC. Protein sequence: CASSLLDEQFF.

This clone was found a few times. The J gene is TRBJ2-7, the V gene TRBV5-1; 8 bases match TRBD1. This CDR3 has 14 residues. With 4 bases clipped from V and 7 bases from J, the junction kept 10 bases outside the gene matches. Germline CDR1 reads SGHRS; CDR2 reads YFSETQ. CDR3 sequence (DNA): TGCGCCAGCAGCCCCTGGACAGGGACGGGAGAGCAGTACTTC. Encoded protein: CASSPWTGTGEQYF.

The CDR3 DNA reads TGCGCCAGCAGCTTGACGGCGGGTTCCCCCTACGAGCAGTACTTC. Its translation is CASSLTAGSPYEQYF. This sequence joins TRBV5-1 and TRBJ2-7, with D perhaps TRBD2 (5 bases). Trimming stripped 1 base from V and 2 bases from J, with 13 bases between. The germline V gene has CDR1 SGHRS and CDR2 YFSETQ. The CDR3 has 15 amino acids. The complete variable domain, with remaining parts taken from reference TRBV5-1 and TRBJ2-7, reads KAGVTQTPRYLIKTRGQQVTLSCSPISGHRSVSWYQQTPGQGLQFLFEYFSETQRNKGNFPGRFSGRQFSNSRSEMNVSTLELGDSALYLCASSLTAGSPYEQYFGPGTRLTVT.